This entry lists 28 T cell receptor beta chains sequenced from one sample in a study of shared clonotypes between healthy human individuals (dated by TCRdb to 2020 to 2022). The library was generated by the immunoSEQ multiplex PCR assay. The source is immuneACCESS, and TCRdb retained only in-frame sequences with V and J called. Part of the clones is not carried over; for the studies checked, unresolved V genes explain less than half of this, and the remainder is unexplained. The sample includes 550,000 to 800,000 clones, with roughly 70% observed a single time. Clones ranked in the top ten supply about 1.8% of the sample. Specimen: memory CD4+ T cells sorted from blood. The intended sense of this specimen's cell subset or site label: CD45RA-negative fraction. Receptors were obtained from a woman under 40 in good health.

The chain is built from TRBV19 and TRBJ2-3; TRBD1 agrees at 10 bases. Per the germline V gene, CDR1 is LNHDA and CDR2 is SQIVND (reference sequence). V trimming: 9 bases; J trimming: 3 bases; junction bases outside the gene matches: 3. This CDR3 is 13 amino acids long. CDR3 in amino acids: CASRQGATDTQYF. The CDR3 region has the DNA TGTGCCAGCCGACAGGGGGCAACAGATACGCAGTATTTT.

This chain connects TRBV5-1 to TRBJ2-6; 7 positions agree with TRBD1. The V gene's germline CDR1 is SGHRS and CDR2 YFSETQ. The CDR3 spans 15 residues. V was clipped by 4 bases and J by 4 bases; unmatched bases: 5. The CDR3 reads CASSPGGNGANVLTF. In DNA, the CDR3 is TGCGCCAGCAGCCCAGGGGGAAACGGGGCCAACGTCCTGACTTTC.

The chain recombines TRBV2 with TRBJ2-1; 12 bases are a match to TRBD2. Germline CDR1 and CDR2: SNHLY and FYNNEI. The CDR3 totals 14 residues. V dropped 11 bases and J dropped 7; count of bases not matched to a gene: 9. This chain's CDR3 is CAAGRLAGVNEQFF. CDR3 DNA: TGTGCCGCAGGGAGACTAGCGGGAGTAAATGAGCAGTTCTTC.

This chain connects TRBV6-1 to TRBJ2-5, with TRBD1 matching 10 bases. The DNA end favors TRBJ2-7, so the J call may be wrong. Germline loops: CDR1 MNHNS, CDR2 SASEGT. The CDR3 has 14 amino acids. The CDR3 bases are TGTGCCAGCACCTATGGGACAGGGGAACGCGAGCAGTACTTC. This sequence encodes CASTYGTGEREQYF.

A word on this clone: The sample holds other DNA sequences that translate to the same CDR3. CDR3 sequence (DNA): TGCGCCAGCAGCTTCGGGAATAGCTACAATGAGCAGTTCTTC. Translated: CASSFGNSYNEQFF. The chain uses TRBV5-1 and TRBJ2-1; the D gene is possibly TRBD2 (5 bases). Germline lookup yields CDR1 SGHRS and CDR2 YFSETQ. V shed 2 bases and J shed 3 bases, with 9 bases lying between them. The CDR3 is 14 amino acids.

This chain uses TRBV7-2 with TRBJ2-3, with 7 bases that match TRBD2. This CDR3 comprises 16 residues. Germline lookup yields CDR1 SGHTA and CDR2 FQGNSA. J was trimmed by 8 bases and V by 5 bases; bases with no gene match: 16. The CDR3 is CASSASLAAPWGTQYF. CDR3 DNA sequence: TGTGCCAGCAGCGCCTCGCTAGCGGCACCCTGGGGTACGCAGTATTTT.

The chain carries TRBV7-9 and TRBJ2-3; 7 bases align to TRBD2. Germline-derived CDR1 and CDR2 are SEHNR and FQNEAQ (reference sequence). CDR3 length: 13 amino acids. The J segment lost 6 bases and the V segment lost 5 bases, leaving 5 bases of the junction unmatched. The CDR3 spells CASSPQLADTQYF. The CDR3, as DNA: TGTGCCAGCAGCCCTCAACTAGCGGATACGCAGTATTTT.

The chain employs TRBV6-1 and TRBJ2-7; TRBD2 aligns across 12 bases. This CDR3 has 15 residues. From germline, CDR1 is MNHNS and CDR2 SASEGT. The junction had 4 bases not matched to a gene; V was cut back by 4 bases and J by 3 bases. Here the CDR3 DNA reads TGTGCCAGCAGTGGCCGGACTAGCGGGAACTACGAGCAGTACTTC. It is translated as CASSGRTSGNYEQYF.

This clone has more than one count but fewer than ten. This chain links TRBV7-8 with TRBJ2-5; 8 nucleotides align to TRBD2. Germline CDR1 SGHVS, CDR2 FQNEAQ. With V trimmed by 2 bases and J by 9 bases, 14 bases remained unmatched. This CDR3 has 16 residues. For the CDR3, the DNA is TGTGCCAGCAGCTTAAATAGCGGGACCGAGGGAGGGGCCCAGTACTTC. Its translation: CASSLNSGTEGGAQYF.

The chain has TRBV5-6 and TRBJ2-5, with TRBD2 identical over 8 bases. The trim removed 4 bases at V and 9 bases at J, leaving 11 bases unmatched. This CDR3 contains 14 residues. Germline V gene sequence: CDR1 SGHDT, CDR2 YYEEEE. This CDR3 reads CASSPPGGRGAQYF. For the CDR3, the DNA is TGTGCCAGCAGCCCCCCCGGGGGGCGGGGGGCCCAGTACTTC. Variable domain in full (rest from reference TRBV5-6 and TRBJ2-5): DAGVTQSPTHLIKTRGQQVTLRCSPKSGHDTVSWYQQALGQGPQFIFQYYEEEERQRGNFPDRFSGHQFPNYSSELNVNALLLGDSALYLCASSPPGGRGAQYFGPGTRLLVL.

V is TRBV2 and J is TRBJ2-3; D may correspond to TRBD1 or TRBD2 (5 bases each). Germline values: CDR1 SNHLY, CDR2 FYNNEI. V lost 6 bases to trimming and J lost 1 base, with 11 bases between them. This CDR3 region has 14 residues. CDR3 region: CASRERGGTDTQYF. The CDR3 coding sequence is TGTGCCAGCAGGGAGAGGGGAGGCACAGATACGCAGTATTTT.

V gene TRBV7-2 combines with J gene TRBJ2-7; D is undetermined. The CDR3 runs to 13 residues. V was cut by 3 bases and J by 6 bases, with 12 bases left in between. Germline V lookup: CDR1 SGHTA, CDR2 FQGNSA. The CDR3 nucleotides are TGTGCCAGCAGCTTGCGTGAAGGGTCCGAGCAGTACTTC. Protein sequence: CASSLREGSEQYF.

The chain couples TRBV25-1 to TRBJ2-5; D is perhaps TRBD2 (6 bases). V lost 7 bases, J lost 5 bases, and 11 bases lay in between. The CDR3 runs to 12 residues. Germline lookup yields CDR1 MGHDK and CDR2 SYGVNS. CDR3 sequence: CASTGTGETQYF. As DNA, the CDR3 is TGTGCCAGCACAGGGACTGGCGAGACCCAGTACTTC.

The rearrangement links TRBV4-2 to TRBJ2-7; D perhaps matches TRBD2 (6 bases). The V gene's germline CDR1 is LGHNA and CDR2 YNFKEQ. The CDR3 spans 16 residues. Trimming took 0 bases from V and 5 from J, leaving 17 bases between them. The CDR3 bases are TGTGCCAGCAGCCAAGATTTCGCGGGGAGAAACAACGAGCAGTACTTC. Translation gives CASSQDFAGRNNEQYF.

The chain carries TRBV7-6 and TRBJ2-7; possible D gene TRBD2, 7 bases. The V and J ends lost 5 bases and 3 bases respectively, with 17 bases between them. The CDR3 covers 15 residues. Germline V gene data show CDR1 as SGHVS and CDR2 as FNYEAQ. The CDR3 is CASSQAGHPDYEQYF. CDR3 coding DNA: TGTGCCAGCAGCCAAGCGGGACACCCAGACTACGAGCAGTACTTC.

The chain has TRBV19 and TRBJ1-4; tentative D call: TRBD1 (6 bases). The CDR3 totals 15 residues. Trimming removed 6 bases at V and 3 bases at J, with 14 bases between. Germline V gives CDR1 LNHDA, CDR2 SQIVND (reference sequence). The CDR3 is CASSPNRAANEKLFF. CDR3 DNA: TGTGCCAGTAGCCCGAACAGGGCGGCTAATGAAAAACTGTTTTTT.

There are many counts of this clone. The rearrangement links TRBV28 to TRBJ1-2; the D is unclear. The CDR3 is 13 amino acids. The germline V gene has CDR1 MDHEN and CDR2 SYDVKM. The ends were cut back, 6 bases at V and 2 bases at J, with 10 bases in the middle. The chain's CDR3 is CASRPGTNYGYTF. CDR3 nucleotides: TGTGCCAGCAGGCCGGGAACGAACTATGGCTACACCTTC.

This chain joins TRBV4-1 and TRBJ1-5; unclear D gene. There are 16 residues in the CDR3. The V end was cut by 0 bases, the J end by 5 bases, with 14 bases between. CDR1 is MGHRA, CDR2 YSYEKL, per germline. The CDR3 region is CASSQDEGVGYQPQHF. CDR3 sequence (DNA): TGCGCCAGCAGCCAAGACGAGGGTGTTGGCTATCAGCCCCAGCATTTT.

The gene calls are TRBV10-1 and TRBJ1-5; maybe TRBD1 (5 bases). V was pared by 0 bases and J by 7 bases, with 16 bases between. The CDR3 runs 16 residues. CDR1 WNHNN and CDR2 SYGVQD come from the germline V gene (reference sequence). DNA of the CDR3: TGCGCCAGCAGTGAGTCGTGGGACGTGTATTTCCAGCCCCAGCATTTT. It specifies CASSESWDVYFQPQHF.

The V gene is TRBV12-5, the J gene TRBJ2-1; 12 bases are shared with TRBD2. CDR3 length: 19 amino acids. The germline CDR1 and CDR2 sequences are LGHNT and FRNRAP. Germline trimming cut 4 bases from V and 1 base from J; bases unmatched to any gene: 11. Here the CDR3 DNA reads TGTGCTAGTGGTTCCACGACTAGCGGGAGACCACCATCCTACAATGAGCAGTTCTTC. Translating gives CASGSTTSGRPPSYNEQFF.

J is TRBJ2-6 and V is TRBV18, with 8 bases fitting TRBD1. Trimming cost V 2 bases and J 0 bases; bases outside gene matches: 3. This CDR3 is built from 17 residues. Per the germline V gene, CDR1 is KGHSH and CDR2 is LQKENI. The CDR3 DNA reads TGTGCCAGCTCACCAGGGACAGGCAGCTCTGGGGCCAACGTCCTGACTTTC. The encoded protein is CASSPGTGSSGANVLTF.

V and J are TRBV6-5 and TRBJ1-4; D is unclear. Trimming took 2 bases from V and 7 from J, leaving 14 bases between them. Germline CDR1 is MNHEY and CDR2 is SVGAGI. This CDR3 comprises 15 residues. The CDR3 spells CASSYTPAESEKLFF. CDR3 coding DNA: TGTGCCAGCAGTTACACCCCAGCAGAAAGTGAAAAACTGTTTTTT.

V is TRBV11-2 and J is TRBJ1-1, with no clear D. The CDR3 spans 15 residues. V was trimmed by 1 base and J by 2 bases, leaving 11 bases between them. Germline V gene sequence: CDR1 SGHAT, CDR2 FQNNGV. CDR3 amino acids: CASSLGGRANTEAFF. CDR3 DNA: TGTGCCAGCAGCTTAGGTGGCCGGGCTAACACTGAAGCTTTCTTT.

The gene calls are TRBV29-1 and TRBJ2-7; D is unresolved. The CDR3 is 12 residues long. The ends were cut back, 3 bases at V and 2 bases at J, with 8 bases in the middle. Germline CDR1 SQVTM, CDR2 ANQGSEA. CDR3 sequence: CSVEGNTYEQYF. The CDR3 DNA follows: TGCAGCGTTGAGGGGAACACCTACGAGCAGTACTTC.

CDR3 DNA: TGCGCCAGCAGCTTGTTAATGGGGCAGGGAGGCTACGAGCAGTACTTC. This sequence encodes CASSLLMGQGGYEQYF. V gene TRBV5-1 combines with J gene TRBJ2-7; D might be TRBD2 (6 bases). Germline CDR1 is SGHRS and CDR2 is YFSETQ. The CDR3 length is 16 residues. V dropped 1 base and J dropped 3 bases, with 17 bases sitting between them.

The sample holds many counts of this clone. This chain joins TRBV30 and TRBJ2-7, with a possible D match to TRBD1 (5 bases). The germline CDR1 and CDR2 sequences are GTSNPN and SVGIG (reference sequence). The V end lost 0 bases, the J end lost 0 bases, and 9 bases lay between the germline ends. The CDR3 covers 14 residues. The DNA for the CDR3 is TGTGCCTGGAGTGTGGGGCCTCTCTCCTACGAGCAGTACTTC. Its translation is CAWSVGPLSYEQYF.

This chain uses TRBV15 with TRBJ1-2; D is uncertain. V gave up 1 base and J gave up 2 bases, with 20 bases separating them. The CDR3 spans 18 residues. Germline loops: CDR1 LNHNV, CDR2 YYDKDF (reference sequence). The CDR3 loop is CATSRVPSGSGTNYGYTF. In DNA, the CDR3 is TGTGCCACCAGCAGAGTACCGTCGGGTTCGGGTACAAACTATGGCTACACCTTC.

This clone was recorded only once. The CDR3 here is CASSLSQGAGGYTF. The CDR3, as DNA: TGTGCCAGCAGCTTAAGTCAGGGGGCTGGAGGCTACACCTTC. The chain employs TRBV7-9 and TRBJ1-2; TRBD1 matches at 8 bases. J lost 8 bases, V lost 2 bases, and 7 bases had no gene match. Germline CDR1 reads SEHNR; CDR2 reads FQNEAQ (reference sequence). The CDR3 sequence is 14 residues long.